This entry concerns a single T cell receptor beta chain. The target antigen is unknown. The PCR was carried out with 60 Vbeta primers and 13 Jbeta primers. Libraries were prepared by immunoSEQ multiplex PCR; TCRdb keeps only in-frame clonotypes and omits some of them. There are around 100,000 clones in the sample; less than 70% occur only once, and roughly 2.2% lies in the top ten. This specimen belongs to a study of cytomegalovirus exposure and HLA in healthy donors. The CDR3 loop spans 14 amino acids. Trimming took 3 bases from V and 0 from J, leaving 8 bases between them. Looked up from germline, CDR1 is SGHTA and CDR2 is FQGNSA. Findings and limits, study-wide: TCR beta sequences numbering under 20,000 were associated with HLA alleles at 0.05 false discovery rate in a later analysis. In the analysis, some V segments, TRBV6-2 and TRBV6-3 included, were excluded as indistinguishable. It was assumed in the presence/absence analyses that sequencing depth was roughly uniform across donors. In a later analysis, parvovirus B19, influenza, CMV and Epstein-Barr virus appeared linked to several top co-occurrence clusters.

The receptor was isolated from a woman aged 25 to 39 in good health and CMV-seronegative. The sample comprised PBMCs. The V call is TRBV7-2, the J call TRBJ1-1; D possibly corresponds to TRBD1 (5 bases). CDR3 coding DNA: TGTGCCAGCAGCTTCAGGACACTGAACACTGAAGCTTTCTTT. Protein: CASSFRTLNTEAFF.